A single T cell receptor beta chain is shown here with its context. Antigen: not known. This sample is part of a study of cytomegalovirus exposure and HLA in healthy donors. Notes on the study in general: In a later analysis, productive TCRs from donors in an Asian-associated ancestry cluster reportedly carried fewer N-insertions than the cohort mean. In a later analysis, the majority of CMV-associated beta chains seemingly showed HLA restriction. In a later analysis, a missense DCLRE1C variant was linked to TCR beta V- and J-gene trimming. Later, an analysis found that common viral pathogens appeared to be linked with several of the most significant clusters.

The PCR contained 60 Vbeta and 13 Jbeta primers. Generated by immunoSEQ multiplex PCR, the TCRdb table keeps only in-frame clones and is missing some. The sample has fewer than 200,000 clones, around 72% seen once. The CDR3 is made up of 18 amino acids. V shed 5 bases, J shed 4 bases, and the junction held 14 bases outside the gene matches. Looked up from germline, CDR1 is SGHVS and CDR2 is FNYEAQ. The sample taken for sequencing was PBMCs. This sequence joins TRBV7-6 and TRBJ2-2, with 9 bases identical to TRBD1. The source is a female donor in good health and CMV-seronegative. CDR3 loop: CASSGRDRDLVSTGELFF. The CDR3, as DNA: TGTGCCAGCAGCGGCCGGGACAGGGATTTAGTGAGCACCGGGGAGCTGTTTTTT.